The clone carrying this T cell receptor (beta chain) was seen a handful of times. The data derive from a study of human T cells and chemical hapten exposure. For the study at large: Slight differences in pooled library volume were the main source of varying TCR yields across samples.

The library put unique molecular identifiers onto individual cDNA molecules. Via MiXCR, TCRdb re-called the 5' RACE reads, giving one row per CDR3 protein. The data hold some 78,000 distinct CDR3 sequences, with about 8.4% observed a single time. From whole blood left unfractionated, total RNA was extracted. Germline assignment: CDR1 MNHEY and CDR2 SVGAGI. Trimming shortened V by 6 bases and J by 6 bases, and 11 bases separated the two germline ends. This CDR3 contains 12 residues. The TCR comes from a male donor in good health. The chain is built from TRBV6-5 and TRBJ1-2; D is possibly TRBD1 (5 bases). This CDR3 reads CASSRGVDGYTF. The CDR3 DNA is TGTGCCAGCAGCCGGGGGGTCGATGGCTACACCTTC.